What follows are 16 T cell receptor beta chains derived from one specimen sequenced in a study of Ad26.COV2.S vaccination and SARS-CoV-2 variants. Data came from immunoSEQ multiplex PCR; TCRdb stores just in-frame clones and leaves some out. This table holds hundreds of thousands of clones, 89% found once. Regarding treatment: 15 to 20 received Ad26.COV2.S at low or high dose, single or two shots; about five received placebo; per-sample allocation not given. Material that was analyzed had been drawn on day 63 after the first vaccine or placebo injection. The sample here was peripheral blood, taken in a trial of Ad26.COV2.S vaccine versus placebo. The receptor source for this set is a person between 18 and 65 years old who received the Ad26.COV2.S COVID-19 vaccine or a placebo.

This clone occurred once. This chain uses TRBV3-1 (or the pseudogene TRBV3-2) with TRBJ1-3; the match to TRBD1 covers 9 bases. V lost 1 base, J lost 2 bases, and 6 bases stayed unmatched. The length of the CDR3 is 17 residues. Germline loops: CDR1 LGHDT, CDR2 YNNKEL (reference sequence). The CDR3: CASSQVGQGVTGNTIYF. Written as DNA, the CDR3 is TGTGCCAGCAGCCAAGTGGGACAGGGTGTCACTGGAAACACCATATATTTT.

V gene TRBV7-8 combines with J gene TRBJ2-1; D might be TRBD1 (5 bases). The CDR3 spans 16 residues. Trimming left V 2 bases short and J 9 bases short, with 20 bases between. The V gene's germline CDR1 is SGHVS and CDR2 FQNEAQ. CDR3 protein: CASSLRQGAAVAEQFF. In DNA form, the CDR3 reads TGTGCCAGCAGCTTACGACAAGGGGCCGCGGTGGCTGAGCAGTTCTTC.

This rearrangement joins TRBV7-3 to TRBJ2-5; 7 bases line up with TRBD1. Per germline, CDR1 SGHTA and CDR2 FQGTGA. CDR3 length: 13 amino acids. The trim removed 4 bases at V and 3 bases at J, leaving 2 bases unmatched. CDR3 region: CASSSGTEETQYF. The CDR3 DNA reads as TGTGCCAGCAGCTCCGGGACAGAAGAGACCCAGTACTTC. Together with reference TRBV7-3 and TRBJ2-5, the CDR3 gives the full variable domain: GAGVSQTPSNKVTEKGKYVELRCDPISGHTALYWYRQSLGQGPEFLIYFQGTGAADDSGLPNDRFFAVRPEGSVSTLKIQRTERGDSAVYLCASSSGTEETQYFGPGTRLLVL.

V and J are TRBV2 and TRBJ1-1; 7 positions agree with TRBD1. The germline V gene has CDR1 SNHLY and CDR2 FYNNEI. The ends lost 8 bases at V and 0 bases at J; junction bases unmatched: 6. This CDR3 region has 14 residues. The chain's CDR3 is CASGLQGLNTEAFF. The CDR3 nucleotides read TGTGCCAGCGGCCTACAGGGGCTGAACACTGAAGCTTTCTTT.

This sequence joins TRBV7-6 and TRBJ2-1; perhaps TRBD2 as D (7 bases). Germline V gene lookup returns CDR1 SGHVS and CDR2 FNYEAQ. The CDR3 sequence is 14 residues long. V was pared by 5 bases and J by 2 bases, with 10 bases between. The chain's CDR3 is CASSRGGAYNEQFF. The CDR3 DNA sequence: TGTGCCAGCAGCAGGGGGGGCGCCTACAATGAGCAGTTCTTC.

J is TRBJ2-5 and V is TRBV2; 8 positions match TRBD2. The CDR3 extends over 15 amino acids. The V gene end was trimmed by 6 bases and the J gene end by 5 bases; junction bases not matched to a gene: 11. CDR1 SNHLY and CDR2 FYNNEI come from the germline V gene. The CDR3 region has the DNA TGTGCCAGCAGGCCTGGACTAGCCTTAGGGGAGACCCAGTACTTC. Amino acid sequence: CASRPGLALGETQYF.

The chain combines TRBV7-2 with TRBJ2-2; TRBD2 is a possible D gene (5 bases). V was shortened by 4 bases and J by 4 bases, with 22 bases between the two germline ends. The length of the CDR3 is 18 residues. Germline V gene sequence: CDR1 SGHTA, CDR2 FQGNSA. The CDR3 loop is CASSSPRDIAMGTGELFF. For the CDR3, the DNA is TGTGCCAGCAGCTCCCCTCGGGATATAGCGATGGGCACCGGGGAGCTGTTTTTT.

J is TRBJ1-5 and V is TRBV7-9, with TRBD1 matching over 8 bases. Germline V gene data show CDR1 as SEHNR and CDR2 as FQNEAQ (reference sequence). With 1 base clipped from V and 3 bases from J, the junction kept 2 bases outside the gene matches. The CDR3 extends over 15 amino acids. The CDR3 region has the DNA TGTGCCAGCAGCTTAGGGACAGGGTACAATCAGCCCCAGCATTTT. Its protein product is CASSLGTGYNQPQHF. The full variable domain, rest sourced from reference TRBV7-9 and TRBJ1-5, is DTGVSQNPRHKITKRGQNVTFRCDPISEHNRLYWYRQTLGQGPEFLTYFQNEAQLEKSRLLSDRFSAERPKGSFSTLEIQRTEQGDSAMYLCASSLGTGYNQPQHFGDGTRLSIL.

This clone appeared a single time. The rearrangement joins TRBV10-3 to TRBJ2-1; TRBD2 aligns across 7 bases. Germline values: CDR1 ENHRY, CDR2 SYGVKD. This CDR3 is 15 amino acids long. V lost 5 bases and J lost 8; bases outside the gene matches: 12. The DNA for the CDR3 is TGTGCCATCAGTCTGACTAGCCCGGGTGATGATGAGCAGTTCTTC. This encodes CAISLTSPGDDEQFF.

The J gene is TRBJ2-5, the V gene TRBV30; D is perhaps TRBD2 (6 bases). Trimming took 5 bases from V and 3 from J, leaving 13 bases between them. This CDR3 is 13 amino acids long. CDR1 and CDR2 from the germline V gene are GTSNPN and SVGIG (reference sequence). The CDR3 DNA sequence: TGTGCCTGGGAGAGTGGGGGGAAAGAGACCCAGTACTTC. It encodes CAWESGGKETQYF.

A single count supports this clone. V and J are TRBV7-8 and TRBJ2-7; D is perhaps TRBD1 or TRBD2 (5 bases each). The CDR3 is 16 amino acids. Germline V gene data show CDR1 as SGHVS and CDR2 as FQNEAQ. Deletions cut 1 base from V and 6 bases from J, with 19 bases between. The DNA for the CDR3 is TGTGCCAGCAGCTTAGGTATGGGGACCTCCGGGGTCGAGCAGTACTTC. Translated: CASSLGMGTSGVEQYF. The full variable domain, its missing parts supplied by reference TRBV7-8 and TRBJ2-7, is GAGVSQSPRYKVAKRGQDVALRCDPISGHVSLFWYQQALGQGPEFLTYFQNEAQLDKSGLPSDRFFAERPEGSVSTLKIQRTQQEDSAVYLCASSLGMGTSGVEQYFGPGTRLTVT.

The V and J genes are TRBV7-9 and TRBJ2-1, with D unclear. CDR3 size: 12 residues. Trimming stripped 3 bases from V and 5 bases from J, with 5 bases between. Germline CDR1 reads SEHNR; CDR2 reads FQNEAQ (reference sequence). CDR3 nucleotides: TGTGCCAGCAGCTTCTTCGACAATGAGCAGTTCTTC. It encodes CASSFFDNEQFF.

This rearrangement joins TRBV11-2 to TRBJ2-2; D tentatively fits TRBD1 or TRBD2 (5 bases each). Germline CDR1 SGHAT, CDR2 FQNNGV. CDR3 size: 14 residues. V was pared by 0 bases and J by 7 bases, with 9 bases between. The CDR3 sequence: CASSLDRGVGELFF. CDR3 nucleotide sequence: TGTGCCAGCAGCTTAGACCGAGGGGTCGGGGAGCTGTTTTTT.

The chain couples TRBV5-4 to TRBJ2-7; D might be TRBD1 (5 bases). This CDR3 is built from 15 residues. V dropped 2 bases and J dropped 2 bases, with 14 bases sitting between them. Germline V gene data show CDR1 as SGHNT and CDR2 as YYREEE (reference sequence). In nucleotides, the CDR3 is TGTGCCAGCAGCTTAGGGGTACCCGAAGCCTACGAGCAGTACTTC. Translation: CASSLGVPEAYEQYF.

CDR3 sequence reads: CASSYSGLAEQYF. The CDR3 nucleotides read TGTGCCAGCAGTTACTCGGGGCTAGCGGAGCAGTACTTC. J is TRBJ2-7 and V is TRBV6-5; possible D gene TRBD2, 6 bases. Trimming took 0 bases from V and 7 from J, leaving 10 bases between them. Germline CDR1 reads MNHEY; CDR2 reads SVGAGI. This CDR3 spans 13 amino acids.

CDR3 sequence reads: CASSLTGLDTQYF. The DNA of the CDR3 is TGTGCCAGCAGCCTGACCGGGCTAGATACGCAGTATTTT. This chain connects TRBV3-1 (or the pseudogene TRBV3-2) to TRBJ2-3; D unresolved. Per germline, CDR1 LGHDT and CDR2 YNNKEL (reference sequence). Between the trimmed V and J ends, which lost 4 bases and 5 bases, there was a span of 10 bases. The CDR3 covers 13 residues.